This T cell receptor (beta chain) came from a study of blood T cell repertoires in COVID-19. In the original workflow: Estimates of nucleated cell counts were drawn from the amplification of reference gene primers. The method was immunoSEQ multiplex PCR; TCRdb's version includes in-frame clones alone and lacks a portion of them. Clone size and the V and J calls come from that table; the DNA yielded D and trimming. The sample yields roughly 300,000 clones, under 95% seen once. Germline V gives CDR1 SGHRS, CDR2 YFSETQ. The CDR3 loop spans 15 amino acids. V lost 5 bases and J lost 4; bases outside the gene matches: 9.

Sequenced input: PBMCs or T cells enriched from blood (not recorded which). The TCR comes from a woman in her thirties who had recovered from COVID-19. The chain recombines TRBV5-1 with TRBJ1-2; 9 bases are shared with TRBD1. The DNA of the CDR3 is TGCGCCAGCAGTCCGGGGACAGGGTCCAGCTATGGCTACACCTTC. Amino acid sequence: CASSPGTGSSYGYTF.